These 5 T cell receptor beta chains were sequenced from one sample in a study of blood T cell repertoires in COVID-19. Profiling relied on immunoSEQ multiplex PCR, and the TCRdb table lists in-frame clones only, not all of them. The sample has approximately 300,000 clones; about 90% are singletons. The sequenced sample consisted of PBMCs or T cells enriched from blood (not recorded which). The receptors were sampled from a woman younger than 45 who had recovered from COVID-19.

This chain joins TRBV5-1 and TRBJ2-7; 10 bases match TRBD1. Per germline, CDR1 SGHRS and CDR2 YFSETQ. With V trimmed by 1 base and J by 1 base, 11 bases remained unmatched. The CDR3 spans 18 residues. This CDR3 is CASSLLGPPGQGSYEQYF. The CDR3 DNA follows: TGCGCCAGCAGCTTGTTGGGGCCTCCGGGACAGGGGTCCTACGAGCAGTACTTC.

The chain has TRBV4-2 and TRBJ2-3; D is undetermined. The CDR3 is 18 amino acids. Trimming pared 0 bases from V and 6 bases from J, leaving 22 bases between. Germline V gene lookup returns CDR1 LGHNA and CDR2 YNFKEQ. The CDR3 DNA sequence: TGTGCCAGCAGCCAAGATAGAGTAGACTCCCTGAGGTTTGATACGCAGTATTTT. Translation gives CASSQDRVDSLRFDTQYF.

This chain uses TRBV5-1 with TRBJ2-6, with D uncertain. This CDR3 spans 16 amino acids. V gave up 2 bases and J gave up 4 bases, with 13 bases separating them. Germline loops: CDR1 SGHRS, CDR2 YFSETQ. The CDR3 spells CASSLGRVAGANVLTF. The CDR3 bases are TGCGCCAGCAGCTTAGGCCGGGTTGCCGGGGCCAACGTCCTGACTTTC.

This clone was detected only once. CDR3 bases: TGTGCCAGCAGCTTAGGTTTGGCAGTTGGGGCCAACGTCCTGACTTTC. This translates into CASSLGLAVGANVLTF. The J gene is TRBJ2-6, the V gene TRBV7-6; D is unresolved. Trimming took 1 base from V and 3 from J, leaving 10 bases between them. This CDR3 is built from 16 residues. CDR1 is SGHVS, CDR2 FNYEAQ, per germline.

The gene calls are TRBV28 and TRBJ1-1, with D unresolved. The germline V and J ends were trimmed by 7 bases and 4 bases, with 16 bases remaining between them. The CDR3 runs to 14 residues. Germline loops: CDR1 MDHEN, CDR2 SYDVKM. CDR3 region: CASTFTGFSTEAFF. In DNA form, the CDR3 reads TGTGCCAGCACTTTCACGGGGTTTAGCACTGAAGCTTTCTTT.